The T cell receptor beta chain under discussion was sequenced for a study of beta chain features in type 1 diabetes. The table lists this clone with a few counts. What it recognizes is unknown. All of the isolated RNA was reverse transcribed, so expressed TCRB transcripts were sequenced. It was found that naive, central memory and regulatory T cell samples averaged about 3.57 million reads. Sequencing used immunoSEQ multiplex PCR; TCRdb keeps in-frame clones, though not all of them. The table lists about 240,000 clones, approximately 14% of them singletons, with 0.019% in the top ten. Study-level findings and limits: Equally in patients and controls, PCR might preferentially amplify shorter templates. Among all four CD4+ subsets, Type 1 diabetes patients had TCRB CDR3s that were moderately but significantly shorter.

The sample was naive CD4+ T cells from blood. The receptor was derived from a man in his thirties or forties with type 1 diabetes.

Here the CDR3 DNA reads TGCAGCGTTGAGGGGACAGGGAAACACGAGCAGTACTTC. Its translation: CSVEGTGKHEQYF. The J gene is TRBJ2-7, the V gene TRBV29-1; 9 positions agree with TRBD1. The CDR3 runs 13 residues. V gave up 3 bases and J gave up 5 bases; unmatched junction bases: 5. Germline V gene lookup returns CDR1 SQVTM and CDR2 ANQGSEA.